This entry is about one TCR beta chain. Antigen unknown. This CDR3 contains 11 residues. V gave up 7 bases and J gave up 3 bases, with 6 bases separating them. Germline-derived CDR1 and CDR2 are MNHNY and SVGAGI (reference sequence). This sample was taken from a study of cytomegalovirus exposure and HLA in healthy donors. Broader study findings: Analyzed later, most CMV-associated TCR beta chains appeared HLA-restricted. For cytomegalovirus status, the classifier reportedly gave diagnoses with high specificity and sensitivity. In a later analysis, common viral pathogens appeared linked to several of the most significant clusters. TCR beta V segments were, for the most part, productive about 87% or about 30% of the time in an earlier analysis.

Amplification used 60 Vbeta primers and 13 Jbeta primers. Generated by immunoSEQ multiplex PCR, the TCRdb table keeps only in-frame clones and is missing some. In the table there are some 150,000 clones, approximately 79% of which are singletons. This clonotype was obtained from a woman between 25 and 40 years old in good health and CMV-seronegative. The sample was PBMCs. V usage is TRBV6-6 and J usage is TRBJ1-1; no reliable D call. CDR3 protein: CASISHTEAFF. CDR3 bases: TGTGCCAGCATCAGTCACACTGAAGCTTTCTTT.